This T cell receptor (beta chain) was profiled in a study of vaccination and CD4 T cells after COVID-19. Overall study: Convalescent patients gave post-COVID blood a median about 95 days post-diagnosis, range 35 to 161.

Described treatment: approximately 10-day PBMC culture with coronavirus spike peptide pools or control peptides (ViraFEST assay). The Oncomine TCR Beta short-read assay was applied to DNA of cultured CD4+ T cells. MiXCR, run by TCRdb on the PCR reads, gives a single entry per CDR3 protein. The sample lists 9,500 to 14,000 distinct CDR3 sequences, about 56% seen once, with 21% in the top ten. About this clonotype itself: Its antigen remains unidentified.

Between the trimmed V and J ends, which lost 4 bases and 2 bases, there was a span of 11 bases. The germline CDR1 and CDR2 sequences are SEHNR and FQNEAQ (reference sequence). The CDR3 runs to 15 residues. V usage is TRBV7-9 and J usage is TRBJ2-2, with a possible D match to TRBD2 (6 bases). The clonotype originates from a human donor who had recovered from COVID-19. The sample was CD4+ T cells from blood, cultured in vitro. CDR3 DNA: TGTGCCAGCAGCTCCGCGGGGCCAAACACCGGGGAGCTGTTTTTT. It is translated as CASSSAGPNTGELFF. The full variable domain, its missing parts supplied by reference TRBV7-9 and TRBJ2-2, is DTGVSQNPRHKITKRGQNVTFRCDPISEHNRLYWYRQTLGQGPEFLTYFQNEAQLEKSRLLSDRFSAERPKGSFSTLEIQRTEQGDSAMYLCASSSAGPNTGELFFGEGSRLTVL.